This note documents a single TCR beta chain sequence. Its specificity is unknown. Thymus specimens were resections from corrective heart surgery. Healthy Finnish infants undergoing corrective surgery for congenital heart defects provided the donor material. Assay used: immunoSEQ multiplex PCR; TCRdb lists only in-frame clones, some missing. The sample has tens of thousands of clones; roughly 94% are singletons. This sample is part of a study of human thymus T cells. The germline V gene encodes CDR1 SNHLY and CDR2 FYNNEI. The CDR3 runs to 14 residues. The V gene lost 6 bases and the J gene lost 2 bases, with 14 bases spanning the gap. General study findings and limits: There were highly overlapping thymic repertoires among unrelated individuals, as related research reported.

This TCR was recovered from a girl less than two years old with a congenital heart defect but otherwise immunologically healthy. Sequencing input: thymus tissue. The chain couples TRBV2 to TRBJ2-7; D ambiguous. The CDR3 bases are TGTGCCAGCAGCGCCCTCGGCTCTCCCTACGAGCAGTACTTC. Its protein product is CASSALGSPYEQYF.